The 28 T cell receptor beta chains below were found in one sample sequenced in a study of Ad26.COV2.S vaccination and SARS-CoV-2 variants. TCRdb's table, derived via immunoSEQ multiplex PCR, lists solely in-frame clones and lacks some. This sample has around 320,000 clones, with about 82% found just once. Treatment here: some 20 received Ad26.COV2.S at low or high dose, single or two shots; several received placebo; per-sample allocation not given. Sampling occurred on day 63 after the first vaccine or placebo injection. The sequencing here drew on peripheral blood, taken in a trial of Ad26.COV2.S vaccine versus placebo. These receptors were taken from a person aged 18-60 years who received the Ad26.COV2.S COVID-19 vaccine or a placebo.

For the CDR3, the DNA is TGCGCCAGCACCGAACAGGGGTTCGTTGACGAGCAGTACTTC. This codes for CASTEQGFVDEQYF. The chain uses TRBV5-1 and TRBJ2-7, with 7 bases lining up with TRBD1. V lost 6 bases to trimming and J lost 5 bases; unmatched junction nucleotides: 11. CDR3 length equals 14 residues. CDR1 SGHRS and CDR2 YFSETQ come from the germline V gene.

V gene TRBV19 combines with J gene TRBJ1-2; D is uncertain. V lost 5 bases and J lost 0, with 10 bases in between. Per the germline V gene, CDR1 is LNHDA and CDR2 is SQIVND (reference sequence). The CDR3 sequence is 14 residues long. CDR3 residues: CASSWRDTNYGYTF. DNA for the CDR3: TGTGCCAGTAGTTGGAGGGATACTAACTATGGCTACACCTTC.

The rearrangement links TRBV7-9 to TRBJ1-5; the D is unclear. With 3 bases removed from V and 9 bases from J, the gap between germline ends came to 12 bases. CDR3 length: 13 amino acids. The V gene's germline CDR1 is SEHNR and CDR2 FQNEAQ (reference sequence). Written as DNA, the CDR3 is TGTGCCAGCAGCTTGGAGGAGGAAAGGCCCCAGCATTTT. Translating it yields CASSLEEERPQHF.

The chain is built from TRBV12-3 or TRBV12-4 and TRBJ2-7, with D uncertain. V lost 2 bases and J lost 5, with 7 bases in between. CDR3 length equals 12 residues. The CDR3 DNA is TGTGCCAGCAGTTTACAGGTGAACGAGCAGTACTTC. It encodes CASSLQVNEQYF.

This chain uses TRBV5-1 with TRBJ2-6; D may be TRBD1 (6 bases). Germline-derived CDR1 and CDR2 are SGHRS and YFSETQ. CDR3 length: 15 amino acids. The V gene lost 4 bases and the J gene lost 3 bases, with 11 bases spanning the gap. The CDR3 region is CASSLTGGGANVLTF. The CDR3 region has the DNA TGCGCCAGCAGCCTGACAGGCGGTGGGGCCAACGTCCTGACTTTC. The entire variable domain, with the rest obtained from reference TRBV5-1 and TRBJ2-6, is as follows: KAGVTQTPRYLIKTRGQQVTLSCSPISGHRSVSWYQQTPGQGLQFLFEYFSETQRNKGNFPGRFSGRQFSNSRSEMNVSTLELGDSALYLCASSLTGGGANVLTFGAGSRLTVL.

V and J are TRBV6-5 and TRBJ1-5; the D gene is possibly TRBD1 (5 bases). Germline values: CDR1 MNHEY, CDR2 SVGAGI. The V end lost 6 bases, the J end lost 4 bases, and 7 bases lay between the germline ends. The CDR3 covers 12 residues. This CDR3 reads CASRRQNQPQHF. The CDR3, as DNA: TGTGCCAGCAGGCGACAGAATCAGCCCCAGCATTTT.

This clone was observed a single time. CDR3 region: CASSQDRGLKNTEAFF. The CDR3 region has the DNA TGTGCCAGCAGCCAAGATCGGGGGCTAAAGAACACTGAAGCTTTCTTT. V usage is TRBV14 and J usage is TRBJ1-1; a possible D gene is TRBD1 (6 bases). In germline, CDR1 is SGHDN, CDR2 FVKESK. CDR3 length equals 16 residues. Trimming pared 0 bases from V and 1 base from J, leaving 12 bases between.

The V and J genes are TRBV4-1 and TRBJ1-1; unclear D gene. Deletions cut 1 base from V and 1 base from J, with 7 bases between. This CDR3 contains 14 residues. Germline values: CDR1 MGHRA, CDR2 YSYEKL. The CDR3 DNA is TGCGCCAGCAGCCAAGTGAGGGAGAACACTGAAGCTTTCTTT. Translating gives CASSQVRENTEAFF.

The chain uses TRBV5-4 and TRBJ1-4, with a weak D call TRBD1 (5 bases). Germline V gives CDR1 SGHNT, CDR2 YYREEE (reference sequence). The CDR3 has 17 amino acids. V dropped 4 bases and J dropped 2 bases, with 18 bases sitting between them. For the CDR3, the DNA is TGTGCCAGCAGCCCCGCTGTGGGGGTTCGTACTAATGAAAAACTGTTTTTT. It specifies CASSPAVGVRTNEKLFF.

The chain has TRBV7-9 and TRBJ1-6; D remains unclear. The germline CDR1 and CDR2 sequences are SEHNR and FQNEAQ (reference sequence). The length of the CDR3 is 13 residues. Trimming shortened V by 7 bases and J by 7 bases, and 11 bases separated the two germline ends. As DNA, the CDR3 is TGTGCCAGCACCTACAGACTGAATTCACCCCTCCACTTT. Translation gives CASTYRLNSPLHF.

The chain links TRBV5-6 to TRBJ1-1; possible D gene TRBD1, 6 bases. Between the trimmed V and J ends, which lost 1 base and 4 bases, there was a span of 20 bases. Germline CDR1 is SGHDT and CDR2 is YYEEEE. The CDR3 runs 17 residues. The CDR3 here is CASSLWGTHSWGTEAFF. Here the CDR3 DNA reads TGTGCCAGCAGCTTGTGGGGGACACACTCTTGGGGCACTGAAGCTTTCTTT.

This sequence joins TRBV4-1 and TRBJ1-3; possibly TRBD1 for D (6 bases). Germline loops: CDR1 MGHRA, CDR2 YSYEKL. Trimming took 0 bases from V and 2 from J, leaving 17 bases between them. This CDR3 region has 18 residues. CDR3 nucleotide sequence: TGCGCCAGCAGCCAAGATGACGCCATAACAGGGACTGGAAACACCATATATTTT. Translating it yields CASSQDDAITGTGNTIYF.

This clone has at least ten counts. The V gene is TRBV4-1, the J gene TRBJ1-2; 7 bases match TRBD1. The V and J ends lost 0 bases and 4 bases, in that order; junction bases with no gene match: 5. CDR1 is MGHRA, CDR2 YSYEKL, per germline. This CDR3 contains 15 residues. For the CDR3, the DNA is TGCGCCAGCAGCCAAGATCAGACAGGGACCTATGGCTACACCTTC. Its translation is CASSQDQTGTYGYTF.

The V gene is TRBV18, the J gene TRBJ1-1, with D uncertain. The germline V gene encodes CDR1 KGHSH and CDR2 LQKENI. The CDR3 is 14 residues long. V lost 3 bases to trimming and J lost 0 bases, with 8 bases between them. The CDR3 nucleotides read TGTGCCAGCTCACCTGGGCAGCTGAACACTGAAGCTTTCTTT. It codes for CASSPGQLNTEAFF.

The chain combines TRBV30 with TRBJ2-5, with 9 bases aligning to TRBD2. Germline trimming cut 0 bases from V and 5 bases from J; bases unmatched to any gene: 4. Per germline, CDR1 GTSNPN and CDR2 SVGIG (reference sequence). There are 14 residues in the CDR3. The CDR3 DNA follows: TGTGCCTGGAGTGTAGGGACTAGCTTGGAGACCCAGTACTTC. Residues: CAWSVGTSLETQYF.

This clone has just one count. The chain is built from TRBV18 and TRBJ2-6; 7 nucleotides align to TRBD1. V lost 3 bases to trimming and J lost 2 bases; unmatched junction nucleotides: 1. CDR1 and CDR2 from the germline V gene are KGHSH and LQKENI. The CDR3 has 15 residues. CDR3 in amino acids: CASSPTGTGANVLTF. The DNA for the CDR3 is TGTGCCAGCTCACCGACAGGGACTGGGGCCAACGTCCTGACTTTC.

With regard to this clone: The CDR3 carries no conserved terminal phenylalanine or tryptophan, so it likely arises from a read error. Because the CDR3's place on the DNA is in doubt, the DNA is left out and the CDR3 is given as listed by TCRdb. The rearrangement links TRBV20-1 to TRBJ1-2. The CDR3 region is 10 residues in length, termini included. CDR1 DFQATT and CDR2 SNEGSKA come from the germline V gene (reference sequence). CDR3 in amino acids: CSARNHGVLL.

CDR3 sequence: CASSEPPQGRNYGYTF. The CDR3 DNA follows: TGTGCCAGCAGTGAACCACCGCAAGGACGGAACTATGGCTACACCTTC. J is TRBJ1-2 and V is TRBV6-1; D gene unclear. Per germline, CDR1 MNHNS and CDR2 SASEGT. V dropped 2 bases and J dropped 2 bases, with 15 bases sitting between them. CDR3 length equals 16 residues.

The chain recombines TRBV10-3 with TRBJ1-5; 7 positions match TRBD1. This CDR3 has 13 amino acids. V shed 6 bases and J 4 bases; nucleotides not matched to a gene: 3. CDR1 and CDR2 from the germline V gene are ENHRY and SYGVKD. The CDR3, as DNA: TGTGCCATCAGAGGACAGGAGAATCAGCCCCAGCATTTT. Amino acid sequence: CAIRGQENQPQHF.

The V call is TRBV14, the J call TRBJ2-3; 7 nucleotides line up with TRBD1. The CDR3 covers 15 residues. The junction had 3 bases not matched to a gene; V was cut back by 1 base and J by 2 bases. CDR1 is SGHDN and CDR2 is FVKESK in the germline V gene. The CDR3 DNA sequence: TGTGCCAGCAGCCAAGGACAGGGATACACAGATACGCAGTATTTT. It encodes CASSQGQGYTDTQYF.

The CDR3 region has the DNA TGTGCCAGCAGCCCAGGAGATTACAGGGTCGGCACTGAAGCTTTCTTT. Amino acid sequence: CASSPGDYRVGTEAFF. The chain joins TRBV3-1 (or the pseudogene TRBV3-2) to TRBJ1-1, with TRBD1 as a possible D gene (6 bases). V lost 4 bases, J lost 4 bases, and 19 bases lay in between. Germline assignment: CDR1 LGHDT and CDR2 YNNKEL (reference sequence). This CDR3 spans 16 amino acids.

The gene calls are TRBV5-1 and TRBJ2-7; perhaps TRBD2 as D (6 bases). The length of the CDR3 is 15 residues. CDR1 is SGHRS, CDR2 YFSETQ, per germline. Trimming shortened V by 5 bases and J by 0 bases, and 15 bases separated the two germline ends. The CDR3 region is CASRGWKEGSYEQYF. The CDR3 DNA sequence: TGCGCCAGCAGAGGATGGAAGGAGGGCTCCTACGAGCAGTACTTC.

The rearrangement links TRBV13 to TRBJ1-3; TRBD1 is a possible D gene (6 bases). Germline assignment: CDR1 PRHDT and CDR2 FYEKMQ (reference sequence). This CDR3 contains 16 residues. Trimming took off 5 bases at V and 0 bases at J, with 14 bases between the two ends. The CDR3 DNA is TGTGCCAGCAGCACCCGACAGGTTTTCTCTGGAAACACCATATATTTT. Translation gives CASSTRQVFSGNTIYF.

The rearrangement links TRBV3-1 (or the pseudogene TRBV3-2) to TRBJ2-4, with 7 nucleotides matching TRBD1. Germline V gene lookup returns CDR1 LGHDT and CDR2 YNNKEL (reference sequence). J gave up 7 bases and V 5 bases, and 5 bases lay outside the gene matches. This CDR3 spans 13 amino acids. The CDR3: CASSISDRNIQYF. The CDR3 DNA reads TGTGCCAGCAGCATATCGGACAGGAACATTCAGTACTTC.

The rearrangement joins TRBV7-2 to TRBJ1-4, with no clear D. With 1 base removed from V and 7 bases from J, the gap between germline ends came to 13 bases. CDR1 is SGHTA and CDR2 is FQGNSA in the germline V gene. The CDR3 has 15 residues. For the CDR3, the DNA is TGTGCCAGCAGCTTAGTTTGGGGTAATGGTGAAAAACTGTTTTTT. The encoded protein is CASSLVWGNGEKLFF.

This clone came up once. This chain connects TRBV20-1 to TRBJ2-5, with 11 bases lining up with TRBD2. This CDR3 contains 16 residues. Trimming removed 3 bases from V and 7 bases from J; junction bases left unmatched: 13. CDR1 is DFQATT and CDR2 is SNEGSKA in the germline V gene (reference sequence). CDR3 bases: TGCAGTGCTAGTGGGCTAGCGGGGGGCCCACCGGGGACCCAGTACTTC. Translated: CSASGLAGGPPGTQYF.

The chain employs TRBV18 and TRBJ1-5; TRBD1 matches 9 bases. V lost 4 bases to trimming and J lost 6 bases; unmatched junction nucleotides: 7. Germline V gene data show CDR1 as KGHSH and CDR2 as LQKENI. The CDR3 length is 15 residues. The CDR3 sequence is CASSQGQGVGQPQHF. Written as DNA, the CDR3 is TGTGCCAGCTCACAGGGACAGGGCGTAGGTCAGCCCCAGCATTTT.

V gene TRBV19 combines with J gene TRBJ2-1; 11 bases are a match to TRBD1. The CDR3 runs to 16 residues. From germline, CDR1 is LNHDA and CDR2 SQIVND (reference sequence). Germline trimming cut 3 bases from V and 4 bases from J; bases unmatched to any gene: 5. The CDR3 DNA is TGTGCCAGTAGTATTTCCGGGACAGGGGGTTACAATGAGCAGTTCTTC. Translated: CASSISGTGGYNEQFF.